This is a list of T cell receptor beta chains from one sample in a study of blood T cell repertoires in COVID-19. Here immunoSEQ multiplex PCR was the method, and the copy in TCRdb shows in-frame clones only, minus some. The table includes more than 95,000 clones, more than 65% detected once. Sequences were obtained from peripheral blood. These receptor sequences come from a woman aged 70-85 years with acute or convalescent COVID-19. Both conserved end residues are part of each CDR3. A D gene is named only where the DNA matches it firmly. A row's size may be missing; if present it is once, few, many or a size class.

len | abundance | j_gene | v_gene | d_gene | CDR3aa | CDR3nt
15 | . | TRBJ1-1 | TRBV2 | TRBD1 | CASRKTGLGGTEAFF | TGTGCCAGCAGGAAGACAGGGTTAGGGGGCACTGAAGCTTTCTTT
16 | . | TRBJ2-7 | TRBV5-1 | TRBD2 | CASSRDSGSGSYEQYF | TGCGCCAGCAGCAGGGATAGCGGGAGTGGGTCCTACGAGCAGTACTTC
15 | few | TRBJ2-1 | TRBV5-1 | . | CASSLRRDSYNEQFF | TGCGCCAGCAGCTTGCGCAGGGACTCCTACAATGAGCAGTTCTTC
15 | . | TRBJ1-6 | TRBV6-5 | TRBD1 | CASSRGQGKESPLHF | TGTGCCAGCAGTAGGGGACAGGGGAAGGAGTCACCCCTCCACTTT
16 | . | TRBJ2-3 | TRBV7-2 | TRBD2 | CASSFQLAASTDTQYF | TGTGCCAGCAGCTTCCAACTAGCGGCAAGCACAGATACGCAGTATTTT
14 | once | TRBJ1-1 | TRBV2 | . | CASSEQGMNTEAFF | TGTGCCAGCAGTGAGCAGGGGATGAACACTGAAGCTTTCTTT
15 | few | TRBJ2-1 | TRBV5-1 | TRBD2 | CASSSASGTYNEQFF | TGCGCCAGCAGCTCTGCTAGCGGGACATACAATGAGCAGTTCTTC
15 | . | TRBJ2-1 | TRBV5-8 | TRBD1 | CASSPGTGDVDEQFF | TGTGCCAGCAGCCCAGGGACAGGGGATGTCGATGAGCAGTTCTTC
17 | few | TRBJ2-3 | TRBV9 | . | CASSPNGGRSPTDTQYF | TGTGCCAGCAGCCCAAACGGGGGACGGAGCCCCACAGATACGCAGTATTTT
15 | . | TRBJ2-2 | TRBV18 | . | CASSPPGGHQRELFF | TGTGCCAGCTCACCACCGGGCGGACACCAACGGGAGCTGTTTTTT
14 | . | TRBJ1-2 | TRBV16 | . | CASSQPTANYGYTF | TGTGCCAGCAGCCAACCGACAGCTAACTATGGCTACACCTTC